The rows below give T cell receptor beta chains drawn from one sample of a study of blood T cell repertoires in COVID-19. Clones were read by immunoSEQ multiplex PCR, and TCRdb kept only the in-frame ones, dropping some. The sample holds under 200,000 clones; roughly 72% are singletons and the top ten take 3% to 4.5%. Material: peripheral blood. These receptors all stem from a woman older than 75 with acute or convalescent COVID-19. The CDR3 runs from the conserved cysteine through the conserved F or W. A D gene is named only where the DNA matches it firmly. Not all rows give a size; the values are once, few, many and, for expanded clones, a class.

CDR3 DNA	CDR3 protein	D gene	clone size	CDR3 length	J gene	V gene
TGTGCCAGCAGCTTGGTTCGGGGGAACACCGGGGAGCTGTTTTTT	CASSLVRGNTGELFF	.	.	15	TRBJ2-2	TRBV5-8
TGTGCCAGCACCCCCGGGACAGGGGGGAGGAACACTGAAGCTTTCTTT	CASTPGTGGRNTEAFF	TRBD1	.	16	TRBJ1-1	TRBV27
TGTGCCAGTATCAATACGGGGTTCGACTATGGCTACACCTTC	CASINTGFDYGYTF	.	.	14	TRBJ1-2	TRBV19
TGTGCCACCAACGGACAGGGAAACTCTGGAAACACCATATATTTT	CATNGQGNSGNTIYF	TRBD1	.	15	TRBJ1-3	TRBV19
TGTGCCAGCTCGCAAGGCTCGGGGGGCGAGCAGTACTTC	CASSQGSGGEQYF	TRBD2	.	13	TRBJ2-7	TRBV18
TGTGCCAGCAGCCAAGGGACTAAGGGGCAGCCCCAGCATTTT	CASSQGTKGQPQHF	.	.	14	TRBJ1-5	TRBV3-1/TRBV3-2
TGTGCCATCAAGGCGCAGGCGGGATTCTACGAGCAGTACTTC	CAIKAQAGFYEQYF	.	many	14	TRBJ2-7	TRBV10-3
TGTGCCAGCAGCTTCGACAGGGGTTTCTCTGGAAACACCATATATTTT	CASSFDRGFSGNTIYF	TRBD1	few	16	TRBJ1-3	TRBV7-2
TGTGCCAGCTCACCAGGCGGCAGGGCGAATACGCAGTATTTT	CASSPGGRANTQYF	.	once	14	TRBJ2-3	TRBV18
TGCGCCAGCAGCTTGGAGGCCGCAGGCAACTATGGCTACACCTTC	CASSLEAAGNYGYTF	.	.	15	TRBJ1-2	TRBV5-1
TGTGCCAGCAGCCAAGGGGAAGAGGGGGCGTTGTATGGCTACACCTTC	CASSQGEEGALYGYTF	TRBD1	.	16	TRBJ1-2	TRBV3-1/TRBV3-2
TGTGCCAGCAGCCCAAGCAACAGGAATGCGAACACCGGGGAGCTGTTTTTT	CASSPSNRNANTGELFF	.	.	17	TRBJ2-2	TRBV7-8
TGTGCCAGTAGTAACATCGCAGGCGCCGGCTACGAGCAGTACTTC	CASSNIAGAGYEQYF	.	.	15	TRBJ2-7	TRBV19
TGTGCCAGTAGTATAGATCTAGGAACAGGGGATTGGAACACTGAAGCTTTCTTT	CASSIDLGTGDWNTEAFF	TRBD1	.	18	TRBJ1-1	TRBV19
TGTGCCAGCAGCTTATCCCTCGGACAGGGAGGCTCACCCCTCCACTTT	CASSLSLGQGGSPLHF	TRBD1	.	16	TRBJ1-6	TRBV13
TGTGCCATCAGGGGGACAGTAGAAGAGACCCAGTACTTC	CAIRGTVEETQYF	TRBD1	.	13	TRBJ2-5	TRBV10-3
TGTGCCAGCAGCCTTAGCGGACCCTACAATGAGCAGTTCTTC	CASSLSGPYNEQFF	.	.	14	TRBJ2-1	TRBV11-2
TGTGCCAGCAGCTTCTCCAGCAATCAGCCCCAGCATTTT	CASSFSSNQPQHF	.	.	13	TRBJ1-5	TRBV7-2
TGTGCCATCAGTGAGGAGGGTCGGAATCAGCCCCAGCATTTT	CAISEEGRNQPQHF	.	few	14	TRBJ1-5	TRBV10-3
TGTGCCAGCAGCCAAGATGGGACTGTCTGGAGAGGCTACACCTTC	CASSQDGTVWRGYTF	.	.	15	TRBJ1-2	TRBV4-2
TGTGCCAGCAGTACCGGGGGGCAGGACACTGAAGCTTTCTTT	CASSTGGQDTEAFF	.	.	14	TRBJ1-1	TRBV6-6
TGTGCCTGGAGTTCATCCTACGAGCAGTACTTC	CAWSSSYEQYF	.	few	11	TRBJ2-7	TRBV30
TGTGCCAGCAGTCCAACAGGGGGCACTGAAGCTTTCTTT	CASSPTGGTEAFF	TRBD1	once	13	TRBJ1-1	TRBV6-5
TGTGCCAGCAGCCCACGACAGGTTAATGAAAAACTGTTTTTT	CASSPRQVNEKLFF	.	.	14	TRBJ1-4	TRBV7-2
TGCGCCAGCAGCTTGCAGGGGGACCTTATCTACGAGCAGTACTTC	CASSLQGDLIYEQYF	TRBD1	.	15	TRBJ2-7	TRBV5-1
TGTGCCAGCAGCGTACAAGCGGGGAACACCGGGGAGCTGTTTTTT	CASSVQAGNTGELFF	.	.	15	TRBJ2-2	TRBV9
TGTGCCATCAGGGAGAATAGCGGCTACGAGCAGTACTTC	CAIRENSGYEQYF	.	few	13	TRBJ2-7	TRBV10-3
TGTGCCAGTAGTATGCGGCAACTAGGGGAGACCCAGTACTTC	CASSMRQLGETQYF	.	.	14	TRBJ2-5	TRBV19
TGTGCCAGCAGTTTACTTCACACTGAAGCTTTCTTT	CASSLLHTEAFF	.	few	12	TRBJ1-1	TRBV27
TGTGCCAGCAGTTCGACACAGGGAGTCGTCGGCAATCAGCCCCAGCATTTT	CASSSTQGVVGNQPQHF	.	.	17	TRBJ1-5	TRBV27
TGTGCCAGCAGTCAAATGCCCACAGAAGCTGGGGCCAACGTCCTGACTTTC	CASSQMPTEAGANVLTF	.	.	17	TRBJ2-6	TRBV2
TGTGCCACGGCTGACAGGGCTGAGCAGTTCTTC	CATADRAEQFF	TRBD1	few	11	TRBJ2-1	TRBV10-3
TGTGCCAGCAAACAGAGAAACTATGGCTACACCTTC	CASKQRNYGYTF	.	.	12	TRBJ1-2	TRBV28
TGTGCCACCGGTGCGGGTGGCTCCTACAATGAGCAGTTCTTC	CATGAGGSYNEQFF	.	once	14	TRBJ2-1	TRBV24-1
TGTGCCAGCTCACCCTCGGGGGAGACGAACACTGAAGCTTTCTTT	CASSPSGETNTEAFF	.	few	15	TRBJ1-1	TRBV18
TGTGCCAGTAGTATAAGCGGGAGGGCCAGGTCCTACAATGAGCAGTTCTTC	CASSISGRARSYNEQFF	TRBD2	.	17	TRBJ2-1	TRBV19
TGTGCCAGCAGCTTCTCCTCCGAGGAGCAGTTCTTC	CASSFSSEEQFF	.	.	12	TRBJ2-1	TRBV5-6
TGTGCCAGCAGTTACAGGAGACAGGGTCCCACTGAAGCTTTCTTT	CASSYRRQGPTEAFF	TRBD1	few	15	TRBJ1-1	TRBV6-2/TRBV6-3
TGTGCCAGCAGTGTTCTTGACTTTAGTATGTTCTTC	CASSVLDFSMFF	.	.	12	TRBJ2-1	TRBV2
TGTGCCAGCAGTTACTCGAGCGGAGGGTGGATTGAAGCTTTCTTT	CASSYSSGGWIEAFF	.	.	15	TRBJ1-1	TRBV6-5
TGTGCCAGCAGCACCCTACAGGGACTGAACACTGAAGCTTTCTTT	CASSTLQGLNTEAFF	.	.	15	TRBJ1-1	TRBV7-9
TGTGCCAGCAACTCACGGGCAGGGAAGCAGTTCTTC	CASNSRAGKQFF	.	.	12	TRBJ2-1	TRBV7-9
TGTGCCAGCAGCCCGCCGGGACGCCTCTCAGCCGGGACTAGCGGGCCCGGCAACGAGCAGTTCTTC	CASSPPGRLSAGTSGPGNEQFF	TRBD2	.	22	TRBJ2-1	TRBV4-2
TGTGCCTGGAGTGGGGGGACACTCTCCTACGAGCAGTACTTC	CAWSGGTLSYEQYF	.	.	14	TRBJ2-7	TRBV30
TGTGCCAGCAGCCAATCGGGGTTAATCGGCACCGGGGAGCTGTTTTTT	CASSQSGLIGTGELFF	.	once	16	TRBJ2-2	TRBV3-1/TRBV3-2
TGTGCCAGCAGCTTAGCGTGGGGGCGTGGTGGAACTGAAGCTTTCTTT	CASSLAWGRGGTEAFF	.	.	16	TRBJ1-1	TRBV7-9
TGTGCCAGCAGCCCCGGGACAGGGGAAGGGTCTGAAGCTTTCTTT	CASSPGTGEGSEAFF	TRBD1	.	15	TRBJ1-1	TRBV4-2
TGTGCCAGCTCACCCCGGCGGGGAGAGGCTTTCTTT	CASSPRRGEAFF	.	once	12	TRBJ1-1	TRBV18
TGTGCCAGCAGCAGAACGGGACAGGGGGTGAGTGAGCAGTACTTC	CASSRTGQGVSEQYF	TRBD1	.	15	TRBJ2-7	TRBV2
TGTGCCAGCACCCCGGACAGAGGGGAGCAGTACTTC	CASTPDRGEQYF	.	.	12	TRBJ2-7	TRBV12-3/TRBV12-4
TGTGCCAGTAGCCTGGGACAGGGGGGGACTGAAGCTTTCTTT	CASSLGQGGTEAFF	TRBD1	few	14	TRBJ1-1	TRBV19
TGTGCCAGCCCCACGGGACAGGAGCACTACGAGCAGTACTTC	CASPTGQEHYEQYF	TRBD1	few	14	TRBJ2-7	TRBV25-1
TGTGCCAGCAGTAAAACAGGGGCCAACACCGGGGAGCTGTTTTTT	CASSKTGANTGELFF	TRBD1	.	15	TRBJ2-2	TRBV2
TGTGCCAGCAGTTCTCCGGGACTAGCGACTCCCACCTACGAGCAGTACTTC	CASSSPGLATPTYEQYF	TRBD2	.	17	TRBJ2-7	TRBV28